The rows below give T cell receptor beta chains drawn from one sample of a study of technical replicates of blood from a handful of donors. Produced via immunoSEQ multiplex PCR; TCRdb's table is partial and in-frame only. The sample consists of 74,000 or so clones, around 90% of them appearing once. Sample: T cells isolated from PBMCs. The receptors derive from a human donor in good health. Each CDR3 is given with its conserved first and last residue. Fields, in order: V gene, J gene, D gene, clone size, CDR3 DNA, CDR3 protein. A D gene is named only where the DNA matches it firmly. Expanded clones are given a class, and other clones once, few, many or no size at all.

>TRBV5-4|TRBJ2-7|NA|NA
TGTGCCAGCAGCTTGATCTCGCGGGATCCCCACGAGCAGTACTTC
CASSLISRDPHEQYF
>TRBV19|TRBJ2-3|TRBD2|NA
TGTGCCAGTACCAAAACTAGCGGGAGCACAGATACGCAGTATTTT
CASTKTSGSTDTQYF
>TRBV29-1|TRBJ2-7|TRBD1|NA
TGCAGCGTTCCGGGACAGGGTATCTACGAGCAGTACTTC
CSVPGQGIYEQYF
>TRBV4-2|TRBJ2-3|NA|NA
TGTGCCAGCAGCCAAGATCCTCCCACAGATACGCAGTATTTT
CASSQDPPTDTQYF
>TRBV10-1|TRBJ2-5|TRBD1|NA
TGCGCCAGCTCAAGGGGGCTCGGGGAGACCCAGTACTTC
CASSRGLGETQYF
>TRBV4-1|TRBJ2-4|NA|NA
TGCGCCAGCAGCCAAGAGGCCACGCCGAGGACAGAAAACATTCAGTACTTC
CASSQEATPRTENIQYF
>TRBV18|TRBJ1-1|NA|NA
TGTGCCAGCTCACTCTCCCGTGGGGGGACTGAAGCTTTCTTT
CASSLSRGGTEAFF
>TRBV18|TRBJ1-4|NA|once
TGTGCCAGCTCAACTCTCGGTGAAAAACTGTTTTTT
CASSTLGEKLFF
>TRBV27|TRBJ1-3|TRBD1|NA
TGTGCCAGCAGCCCTTTCCTGGGACAGGGCAAGGGAAACACCATATATTTT
CASSPFLGQGKGNTIYF
>TRBV25-1|TRBJ2-7|NA|NA
TGTGCCAGCGGGGGTTCAGGGGCCGCCTACGAGCAGTACTTC
CASGGSGAAYEQYF
>TRBV2|TRBJ1-1|NA|NA
TGTGCCAGCAGTGGAGGTCAGGGGAACACTGAAGCTTTCTTT
CASSGGQGNTEAFF
>TRBV19|TRBJ2-3|NA|NA
TGTGCCAGTAGTATTTTTTTCAGGCGGGATATCGGGCCAGATACGCAGTATTTT
CASSIFFRRDIGPDTQYF
>TRBV19|TRBJ1-5|TRBD1|NA
TGTGCCAGTATTAGAGGAGGGGGCCGTGGCAATCAGCCCCAGCATTTT
CASIRGGGRGNQPQHF
>TRBV19|TRBJ1-2|NA|NA
TGTGCCAGTAGTATGGAGTATGGCTACACCTTC
CASSMEYGYTF
>TRBV11-3|TRBJ2-7|NA|NA
TGTGCCAGCTCGGGGAGCTCCTACGAGCAGTACTTC
CASSGSSYEQYF
>TRBV7-2|TRBJ2-7|TRBD2|NA
TGTGCCAGCAGCTTAGGGGGCGCGGGAGTCGTGGACGAGCAGTACTTC
CASSLGGAGVVDEQYF
>TRBV30|TRBJ2-5|NA|NA
TGTGCCTGGAGCGACTACGGGGGGACCCAGTACTTC
CAWSDYGGTQYF
>TRBV29-1|TRBJ2-3|NA|NA
TGCAGCGTTAGTCGAGAGGGGGCAGATACGCAGTATTTT
CSVSREGADTQYF
>TRBV11-2|TRBJ2-1|TRBD2|NA
TGTGCCAGCAGCTTAGGACTAGCGGGAGATGAGCAGTTCTTC
CASSLGLAGDEQFF
>TRBV28|TRBJ1-5|TRBD1|NA
TGTGCCAGCAGTTTACCTCCGGGACAGGGGGCGGTAAGCAATCAGCCCCAGCATTTT
CASSLPPGQGAVSNQPQHF
>TRBV29-1|TRBJ2-7|NA|NA
TGCAGCGTGAGGGTAGCCTACGAGCAGTACTTC
CSVRVAYEQYF
>TRBV30|TRBJ2-5|TRBD1|NA
TGTGCCTGGGGATTGGACAGGGGAGAGACCCAGTACTTC
CAWGLDRGETQYF
>TRBV7-6|TRBJ2-3|TRBD1|once
TGTGCCAGCAGCTGGGGACAGGGGATTAGCACAGATACGCAGTATTTT
CASSWGQGISTDTQYF
>TRBV30|TRBJ2-7|NA|few
TGTGCCTGGAATAACAGACAGAGCTCCTACGAGCAGTACTTC
CAWNNRQSSYEQYF
>TRBV13|TRBJ1-1|TRBD1|NA
TGTGCCAGCCGCTACCTTAGGGAGGACAGGGGGGAAACTGAAGCTTTCTTT
CASRYLREDRGETEAFF
>TRBV7-2|TRBJ2-7|NA|NA
TGTGCCAGCAGCGTATCTAGCGAGTCCTACGAGCAGTACTTC
CASSVSSESYEQYF
>TRBV4-2|TRBJ1-2|NA|NA
TGTGCCAGCAGCCAAGATCCCGAGGGAGGCTACACCTTC
CASSQDPEGGYTF
>TRBV5-6|TRBJ2-1|TRBD1|NA
TGTGCCAGCAGCTTGAAGACAGGGGTTGATGAGCAGTTCTTC
CASSLKTGVDEQFF
>TRBV28|TRBJ2-1|TRBD2|NA
TGTGCCAGCATTAGTCCGGGACTAGCGGGAGTAAATGAGCAGTTCTTC
CASISPGLAGVNEQFF
>TRBV15|TRBJ2-7|NA|NA
TGTGCCACCAGCACACAGGCTAGCTCCTACGAGCAGTACTTC
CATSTQASSYEQYF
>TRBV5-6|TRBJ1-1|NA|once
TGTGCCAGCAGCTCGTTTTGGGGGGGCGACACTGAAGCTTTCTTT
CASSSFWGGDTEAFF
>TRBV30|TRBJ1-3|NA|NA
TGTGCCTGGAGTCAACAGGGCTCTGGAAACACCATATATTTT
CAWSQQGSGNTIYF
>TRBV5-1|TRBJ1-1|TRBD1|NA
TGCGCCAGCAGCCAACAGGGGGCAGGGACTGAAGCTTTCTTT
CASSQQGAGTEAFF
>TRBV2|TRBJ1-4|NA|NA
TGTGCCAGCACCCCCGGTTCCGTACCAGGGAACAGCGATGAAAAACTGTTTTTT
CASTPGSVPGNSDEKLFF
>TRBV5-1|TRBJ2-3|TRBD2|NA
TGCGCCAGCAGCTTTGCTAGCGGGATTATCACAGATACGCAGTATTTT
CASSFASGIITDTQYF
>TRBV20-1|TRBJ2-1|NA|NA
TGCAGTGCTAATAAATACAATGAGCAGTTCTTC
CSANKYNEQFF
>TRBV19|TRBJ2-5|NA|NA
TGTGCCAGCTCCTCAGGAGGAATGGAGACCCAGTACTTC
CASSSGGMETQYF
>TRBV6-1|TRBJ1-5|TRBD1|NA
TGTGCCAGCAGTGACATGGACAGGGTCCAGCCCCAGCATTTT
CASSDMDRVQPQHF
>TRBV5-6|TRBJ1-1|NA|NA
TGTGCCAGCAGCTCGTCCGGACAGCTGAACACTGAAGCTTTCTTT
CASSSSGQLNTEAFF
>TRBV30|TRBJ2-3|NA|NA
TGTGCCTGGAGTCAGGGAAGAGATACGCAGTATTTT
CAWSQGRDTQYF
>TRBV19|TRBJ1-2|TRBD1|few
TGTGCCAGTAGTCCACAGGGGACGAACTATGGCTACACCTTC
CASSPQGTNYGYTF
>TRBV25-1|TRBJ1-2|NA|NA
TGTGCCACCATGCGGGGGCCCGGCTACACCTTC
CATMRGPGYTF
>TRBV18|TRBJ1-1|TRBD1|NA
TGTGCCAGCTCACCTGACAGGGTGTTTGGGGCAAACACTGAAGCTTTCTTT
CASSPDRVFGANTEAFF
>TRBV7-2|TRBJ1-1|TRBD1|once
TGTGCCAGCAGCCCGAACCCCTGGACAGGGGGCATGAACACTGAAGCTTTCTTT
CASSPNPWTGGMNTEAFF
>TRBV30|TRBJ1-2|NA|NA
TGTGCCTGGAAGAGGCTACTCTATGGCTACACCTTC
CAWKRLLYGYTF
>TRBV29-1|TRBJ2-2|TRBD2|NA
TGCAGCGTTGGACGGGAGGAGAGCTTTTGGAACACCGGGGAGCTGTTTTTT
CSVGREESFWNTGELFF
>TRBV19|TRBJ1-4|TRBD1|NA
TGTGCCAGTAGCCCTCATCGACAGGGGATATTTGAAAAACTGTTTTTT
CASSPHRQGIFEKLFF
>TRBV6-6|TRBJ1-1|NA|NA
TGTGCCAGCAGTGGAGACGGTTGGAACACTGAAGCTTTCTTT
CASSGDGWNTEAFF
>TRBV5-4|TRBJ2-3|TRBD1|NA
TGTGCCAGCAGCGTCGACAGGGAAACGCAGTATTTT
CASSVDRETQYF
>TRBV19|TRBJ2-1|TRBD1|once
TGTGCCAGTAGTAGACAGGGGGACAATGAGCAGTTCTTC
CASSRQGDNEQFF
>TRBV5-1|TRBJ2-2|NA|NA
TGCGCCAGCAGCTTGGGTGAGCCCCCAGGGGAGCTGTTTTTT
CASSLGEPPGELFF
>TRBV6-5|TRBJ2-1|NA|once
TGTGCCAGCAGTTTACGGGAGTACAATGAGCAGTTCTTC
CASSLREYNEQFF
>TRBV6-1|TRBJ2-7|NA|NA
TGTGCCAGCAGCCTCAGGGGAGTCTACGAGCAGTACTTC
CASSLRGVYEQYF
>TRBV10-2|TRBJ1-5|NA|NA
TGCGCCAGCAGTGAATGGGGCCAGCCCCAGCATTTT
CASSEWGQPQHF
>TRBV6-5|TRBJ1-5|TRBD1|NA
TGTGCCAGCAGAGGTCAGGGGGACAATCAGCCCCAGCATTTT
CASRGQGDNQPQHF
>TRBV4-1|TRBJ2-1|TRBD1|NA
TGCGCCAGCAGCCAGGGACAGGGGGCGATCAATGAGCAGTTCTTC
CASSQGQGAINEQFF
>TRBV19|TRBJ1-1|TRBD1|few
TGTGCCAGTAGTATAGGACAGGGGACTTTTCACACTGAAGCTTTCTTT
CASSIGQGTFHTEAFF
>TRBV7-2|TRBJ1-5|TRBD1|NA
TGTGCCAGCAGCGCAGGGACAGGGCAGCCCCAGCATTTT
CASSAGTGQPQHF
>TRBV13|TRBJ2-1|NA|once
TGTGCCAGCAGCTTAGGCCAGGTAACCTACAATGAGCAGTTCTTC
CASSLGQVTYNEQFF
>TRBV30|TRBJ2-1|NA|NA
TGTGCCTGGAGTAGACTTAATCCCTACAATGAGCAGTTCTTC
CAWSRLNPYNEQFF